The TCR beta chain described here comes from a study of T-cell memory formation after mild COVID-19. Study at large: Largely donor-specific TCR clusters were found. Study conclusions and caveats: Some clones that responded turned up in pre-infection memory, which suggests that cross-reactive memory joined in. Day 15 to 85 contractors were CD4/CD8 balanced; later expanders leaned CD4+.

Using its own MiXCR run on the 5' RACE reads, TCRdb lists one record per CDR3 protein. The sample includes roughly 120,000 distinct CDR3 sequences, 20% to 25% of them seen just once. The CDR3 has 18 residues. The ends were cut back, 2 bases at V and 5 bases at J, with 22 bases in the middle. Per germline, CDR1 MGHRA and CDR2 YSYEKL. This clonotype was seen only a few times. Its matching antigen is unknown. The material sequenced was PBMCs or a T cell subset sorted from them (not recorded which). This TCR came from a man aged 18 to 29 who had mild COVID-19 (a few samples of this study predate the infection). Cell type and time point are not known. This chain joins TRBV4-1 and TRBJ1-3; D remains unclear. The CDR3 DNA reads TGCGCCAGCAGCCAAACCTCCTCAGGCGGATCCTGGAGAAACACCATATATTTT. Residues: CASSQTSSGGSWRNTIYF.